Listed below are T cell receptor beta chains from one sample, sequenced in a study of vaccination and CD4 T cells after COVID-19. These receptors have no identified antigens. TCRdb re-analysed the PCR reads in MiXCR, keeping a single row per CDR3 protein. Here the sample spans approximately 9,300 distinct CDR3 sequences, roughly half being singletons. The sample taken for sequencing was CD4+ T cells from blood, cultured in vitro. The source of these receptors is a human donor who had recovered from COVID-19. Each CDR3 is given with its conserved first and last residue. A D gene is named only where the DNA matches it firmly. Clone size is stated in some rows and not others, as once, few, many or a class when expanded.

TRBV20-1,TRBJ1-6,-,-,CSARDRGGVNSPLHF,TGCAGTGCTAGAGATCGAGGGGGAGTGAATTCACCCCTCCACTTT
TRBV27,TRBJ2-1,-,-,CASSLAGSFYNEQFF,TGTGCCAGCAGTTTAGCCGGTAGCTTTTACAATGAGCAGTTCTTC
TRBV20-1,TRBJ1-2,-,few,CSAPTSTGGYGYTF,TGCAGTGCTCCGACCAGTACCGGGGGATATGGCTACACCTTC
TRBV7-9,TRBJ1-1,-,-,CASSFMRNTEAFF,TGTGCCAGCAGCTTTATGAGGAACACTGAAGCTTTCTTT
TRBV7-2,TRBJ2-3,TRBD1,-,CASSLAGGGPDTQYF,TGTGCCAGCAGCTTAGCAGGGGGCGGCCCAGATACGCAGTATTTT
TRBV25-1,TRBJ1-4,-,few,CASSEYSLGVEKLFF,TGTGCCAGCAGTGAATATTCCCTGGGGGTGGAAAAACTGTTTTTT
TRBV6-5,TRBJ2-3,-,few,CASSFTGGGTQYF,TGTGCCAGCAGTTTTACAGGGGGGGGTACGCAGTATTTT
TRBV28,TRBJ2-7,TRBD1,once,CASSSYGTGYEQYF,TGTGCCAGCAGCTCCTACGGGACAGGCTACGAGCAGTACTTC
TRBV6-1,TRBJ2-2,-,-,CASSYLESRNTGELFF,TGTGCCAGCAGCTATCTAGAAAGTAGGAACACCGGGGAGCTGTTTTTT
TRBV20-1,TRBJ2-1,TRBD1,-,CSVMDRTGVNEQFF,TGCAGTGTGATGGACCGGACAGGGGTAAATGAGCAGTTCTTC
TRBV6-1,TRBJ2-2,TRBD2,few,CASRQGLAGGWAGELFF,TGTGCCAGCAGGCAGGGACTAGCGGGAGGTTGGGCCGGGGAGCTGTTTTTT
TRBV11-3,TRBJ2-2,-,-,CASSSGANTGELFF,TGTGCCAGCAGCTCCGGGGCAAACACCGGGGAGCTGTTTTTT
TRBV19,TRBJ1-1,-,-,CASRPEGLTEAFF,TGTGCCAGTAGGCCTGAGGGGCTCACTGAAGCTTTCTTT
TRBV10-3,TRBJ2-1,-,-,CAISVAAYNEQFF,TGTGCCATCAGTGTAGCCGCTTACAATGAGCAGTTCTTC
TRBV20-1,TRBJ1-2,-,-,CSAFAPEGQANYGYTF,TGCAGTGCTTTTGCCCCCGAGGGACAAGCTAACTATGGCTACACCTTC
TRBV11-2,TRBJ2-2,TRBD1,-,CASSNRQGAGGELFF,TGTGCCAGCAGTAATAGACAGGGGGCCGGCGGGGAGCTGTTTTTT
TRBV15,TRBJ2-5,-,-,CATSSAKNRNQGTQYF,TGTGCCACCAGCAGCGCTAAGAACAGGAATCAGGGGACCCAGTACTTC
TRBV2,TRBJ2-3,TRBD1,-,CASRGQVIKHTQYF,TGTGCCAGCAGGGGACAGGTGATCAAACATACGCAGTATTTT
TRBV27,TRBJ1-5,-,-,CASSSNGAPAQPQHF,TGTGCCAGCAGTTCTAACGGGGCACCGGCTCAGCCCCAGCATTTT
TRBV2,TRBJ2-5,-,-,CARQYPAETQYF,TGTGCCAGGCAGTACCCCGCAGAGACCCAGTACTTC
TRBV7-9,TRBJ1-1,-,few,CASSPKAAVRVNTEAFF,TGTGCCAGCAGCCCAAAAGCCGCGGTAAGGGTGAACACTGAAGCTTTCTTT
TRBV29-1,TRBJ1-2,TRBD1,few,CSVEGGQNYGYTF,TGCAGCGTTGAAGGGGGACAGAACTATGGCTACACCTTC
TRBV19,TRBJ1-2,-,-,CASSMEDQTDYGYTF,TGTGCCAGTAGTATGGAGGACCAGACGGACTATGGCTACACCTTC
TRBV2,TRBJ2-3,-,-,CASSEGLGGTDTQYF,TGTGCCAGCAGTGAAGGGCTAGGAGGCACAGATACGCAGTATTTT
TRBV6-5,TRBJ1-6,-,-,CASSYSRDGPLHF,TGTGCCAGCAGTTACTCGAGGGACGGCCCCCTCCACTTT
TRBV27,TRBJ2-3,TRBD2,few,CASSYYRAGGRADTQYF,TGTGCCAGCAGTTATTACCGAGCGGGGGGGCGGGCAGATACGCAGTATTTT
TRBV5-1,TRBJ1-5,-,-,CASSWDGGNQPQHF,TGCGCCAGCAGCTGGGACGGGGGGAATCAGCCCCAGCATTTT
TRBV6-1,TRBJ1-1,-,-,CASLGPGMNTEAFF,TGTGCCAGCTTGGGCCCCGGAATGAACACTGAAGCTTTCTTT
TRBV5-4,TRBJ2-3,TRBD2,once,CASSSKRGADTQYF,TGTGCCAGCAGCTCCAAGCGGGGGGCTGATACGCAGTATTTT
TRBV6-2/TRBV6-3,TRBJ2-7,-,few,CASIEDGYSYEQYF,TGTGCCAGCATTGAGGACGGTTACTCCTACGAGCAGTACTTC
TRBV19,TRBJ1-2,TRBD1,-,CASNPGQGNADYGYTF,TGTGCCAGTAATCCGGGACAGGGGAATGCAGACTATGGCTACACCTTC
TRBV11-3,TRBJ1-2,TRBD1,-,CASSRTDYRGGYTF,TGTGCCAGCAGCCGGACCGACTACAGGGGTGGCTACACCTTC
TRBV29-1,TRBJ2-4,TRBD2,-,CSALAGERNIQYF,TGCAGCGCGTTAGCGGGAGAGAGAAACATTCAGTACTTC
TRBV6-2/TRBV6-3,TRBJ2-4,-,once,CASREGGENKNIQYF,TGTGCCAGCAGAGAGGGGGGGGAGAACAAAAACATTCAGTACTTC
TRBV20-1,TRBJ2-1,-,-,CSARPRKSEQFF,TGCAGTGCTAGGCCGAGGAAGAGTGAGCAGTTCTTC
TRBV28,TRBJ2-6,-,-,CASSSSGANVLTF,TGTGCCAGCAGCAGCTCTGGGGCCAACGTCCTGACTTTC
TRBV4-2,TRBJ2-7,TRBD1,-,CASSQPGQTPAGQYF,TGTGCCAGCAGCCAGCCGGGACAGACCCCAGCTGGGCAGTACTTC
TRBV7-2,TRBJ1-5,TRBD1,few,CASSLMDRGRQPQHF,TGTGCCAGCAGCTTAATGGACAGGGGGCGACAGCCCCAGCATTTT
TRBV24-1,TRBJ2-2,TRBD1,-,CATRQGPYTGELFF,TGTGCCACCCGACAGGGTCCCTACACCGGGGAGCTGTTTTTT
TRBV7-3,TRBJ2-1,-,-,CASSLGTNNNEQFF,TGTGCCAGCAGCCTCGGGACGAATAACAATGAGCAGTTCTTC
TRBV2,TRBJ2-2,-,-,CASSPGVAGEGTGELFF,TGTGCCAGCAGCCCAGGGGTGGCGGGAGAGGGAACCGGGGAGCTGTTTTTT
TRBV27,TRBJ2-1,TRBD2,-,CASTLRGLAGGLRFASYNEQFF,TGTGCCAGCACCCTTCGCGGACTAGCGGGAGGGCTGCGCTTTGCATCCTACAATGAGCAGTTCTTC
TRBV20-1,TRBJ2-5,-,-,CSVPQLGGETQYF,TGCAGTGTACCACAACTAGGCGGAGAGACCCAGTACTTC
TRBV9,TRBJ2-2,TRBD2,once,CASSVAPRASGRYAGELFF,TGTGCCAGCAGCGTAGCCCCCAGGGCTAGCGGGAGGTATGCCGGGGAGCTGTTTTTT
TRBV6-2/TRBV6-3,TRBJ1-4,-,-,CASSYAGEKLFF,TGTGCCAGCAGTTATGCGGGTGAAAAACTGTTTTTT
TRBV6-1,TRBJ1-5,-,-,CASSEALYQPQHF,TGTGCCAGCAGTGAAGCGTTGTATCAGCCCCAGCATTTT
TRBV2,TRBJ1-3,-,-,CASSEGPSGNTIYF,TGTGCCAGCAGTGAAGGTCCCTCTGGAAACACCATATATTTT
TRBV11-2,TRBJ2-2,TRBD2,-,CASSPIAGKAGELFF,TGTGCCAGCAGCCCAATAGCGGGAAAAGCCGGGGAGCTGTTTTTT
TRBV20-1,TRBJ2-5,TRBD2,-,CSAFTSGYQETQYF,TGCAGTGCTTTTACTAGCGGGTACCAAGAGACCCAGTACTTC
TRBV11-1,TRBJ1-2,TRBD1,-,CASSLDRAGYGYTF,TGTGCCAGCAGCCTAGACAGGGCCGGCTATGGCTACACCTTC
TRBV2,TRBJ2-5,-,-,CASGRRLVQETQYF,TGTGCCAGCGGTCGTAGACTAGTCCAGGAGACCCAGTACTTC
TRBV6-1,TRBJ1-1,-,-,CASSETADLYEAFF,TGTGCCAGCAGTGAAACGGCGGACTTGTATGAAGCTTTCTTT
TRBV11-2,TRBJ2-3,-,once,CASSLDGKDADTQYF,TGTGCCAGCAGCTTAGATGGAAAGGATGCAGATACGCAGTATTTT